These 28 T cell receptor beta chains were sequenced from one sample in a study of blood T cell repertoires in COVID-19. Method: immunoSEQ multiplex PCR; TCRdb's copy keeps in-frame clones and lacks some. The sample lists more than 300,000 clones; approximately 91% were seen once. Sequenced: peripheral blood. These receptors were obtained from a woman in her 70s with COVID-19, enrolled during active disease.

The chain uses TRBV4-1 and TRBJ1-6, with 7 bases that match TRBD1. This CDR3 region has 18 residues. CDR1 is MGHRA and CDR2 is YSYEKL in the germline V gene. V lost 0 bases and J lost 9; bases outside the gene matches: 14. The CDR3 DNA reads TGCGCCAGCAGCCAAGAAAGGGACGGCGGACAGGTGGGTTCACCCCTCCACTTT. This codes for CASSQERDGGQVGSPLHF.

The rearrangement joins TRBV11-2 to TRBJ1-1, with D uncertain. With 2 bases removed from V and 5 bases from J, the gap between germline ends came to 12 bases. The CDR3 is made up of 14 amino acids. In germline, CDR1 is SGHAT, CDR2 FQNNGV. The CDR3 loop reads CASSLIATGTEAFF. The CDR3 nucleotides read TGTGCCAGCAGCTTAATCGCGACGGGTACTGAAGCTTTCTTT.

The CDR3 protein is CAWSVLPSGGFF. DNA of the CDR3: TGTGCCTGGAGTGTACTCCCCTCGGGGGGATTCTTC. The chain combines TRBV30 with TRBJ2-1; 7 bases align to TRBD2. The J segment lost 16 bases and the V segment lost 0 bases, leaving 9 bases of the junction unmatched. Germline CDR1 GTSNPN, CDR2 SVGIG (reference sequence). The length of the CDR3 is 12 residues.

V gene TRBV3-1 (or the pseudogene TRBV3-2) combines with J gene TRBJ1-1, with D unresolved. The CDR3 is 15 amino acids. Germline V gene data show CDR1 as LGHDT and CDR2 as YNNKEL (reference sequence). The V and J ends lost 0 bases and 3 bases respectively, with 11 bases between them. CDR3 nucleotide sequence: TGTGCCAGCAGCCAAGAAGCCAGAGGGCACACTGAAGCTTTCTTT. Amino acids: CASSQEARGHTEAFF.

The V call is TRBV24-1, the J call TRBJ2-5; D unclear. The CDR3 covers 13 residues. V shed 2 bases and J shed 7 bases, with 10 bases lying between them. The germline V gene encodes CDR1 KGHDR and CDR2 SFDVKD. The CDR3 nucleotides are TGTGCCACCAGTGATTCTTACTCCCCGACCCAGTACTTC. Encoded protein: CATSDSYSPTQYF.

About this clone itself: The sample has other DNA sequences that encode this CDR3 too. V and J are TRBV5-1 and TRBJ1-2; D call uncertain. CDR1 SGHRS and CDR2 YFSETQ come from the germline V gene. Trimming removed 0 bases at V and 8 bases at J, with 11 bases between. This CDR3 contains 13 residues. The CDR3 bases are TGCGCCAGCAGCTTGGCCGGAGAAGGAGGCTACACCTTC. This encodes CASSLAGEGGYTF.

The rearrangement joins TRBV9 to TRBJ2-3; TRBD2 matches 7 bases. Germline lookup yields CDR1 SGDLS and CDR2 YYNGEE. The CDR3 sequence is 16 residues long. J lost 1 base, V lost 0 bases, and 5 bases had no gene match. For the CDR3, the DNA is TGTGCCAGCAGCGTAGCGGGGGGTGGTGGCACAGATACGCAGTATTTT. Residues: CASSVAGGGGTDTQYF.

The V gene is TRBV11-3, the J gene TRBJ1-2; tentative D call: TRBD1 (5 bases). CDR1 and CDR2 from the germline V gene are SGHNT and YENEEA. The V end was cut by 3 bases, the J end by 8 bases, with 16 bases between. The CDR3 extends over 14 amino acids. CDR3 coding DNA: TGTGCCAGCAGCTTGAATCAGGGCGGAAGGGGCTACACCTTC. Its translation is CASSLNQGGRGYTF.

The chain combines TRBV7-8 with TRBJ1-1; D gene unclear. The germline V gene encodes CDR1 SGHVS and CDR2 FQNEAQ. The CDR3 covers 13 residues. Trimming left V 1 base short and J 12 bases short, with 15 bases between. CDR3 in DNA: TGTGCCAGCAGCTTAGGTTGGAGGGTAACGCCTTTCTTT. This gives the protein CASSLGWRVTPFF.

This rearrangement joins TRBV28 to TRBJ2-2; 8 bases are a match to TRBD1. The J segment lost 9 bases and the V segment lost 2 bases, leaving 8 bases of the junction unmatched. Looked up from germline, CDR1 is MDHEN and CDR2 is SYDVKM. CDR3 size: 15 residues. The CDR3 DNA follows: TGTGCCAGCAGTTTAGCCGGGCAGGGGGCCCGGGAGCTGTTTTTT. It specifies CASSLAGQGARELFF.

The V call is TRBV20-1, the J call TRBJ1-4; no clear D. Germline V gene lookup returns CDR1 DFQATT and CDR2 SNEGSKA (reference sequence). The CDR3 runs 19 residues. V lost 3 bases to trimming and J lost 3 bases, with 26 bases between them. The CDR3 sequence is CSASGWRIKILLANEKLFF. The CDR3 DNA follows: TGCAGTGCTAGTGGGTGGCGGATTAAAATCCTGCTGGCTAATGAAAAACTGTTTTTT.

V is TRBV6-5 and J is TRBJ1-4; weak D call: TRBD1 (5 bases). This CDR3 is built from 12 residues. V was shortened by 7 bases and J by 5 bases, with 8 bases between the two germline ends. Germline V gene data show CDR1 as MNHEY and CDR2 as SVGAGI. CDR3 in amino acids: CASTRGNEKLFF. The CDR3 region has the DNA TGTGCCAGCACCCGGGGGAATGAAAAACTGTTTTTT.

The chain recombines TRBV7-2 with TRBJ2-1; the D gene is possibly TRBD2 (7 bases). The V gene lost 1 base and the J gene lost 6 bases, with 22 bases spanning the gap. Germline V lookup: CDR1 SGHTA, CDR2 FQGNSA. The CDR3 totals 18 residues. CDR3 amino acids: CASSLVRLGGARRNEQFF. Written as DNA, the CDR3 is TGTGCCAGCAGCTTAGTACGGTTGGGGGGGGCGCGTCGCAATGAGCAGTTCTTC.

This clone has a single count. This chain uses TRBV6-5 with TRBJ2-5, with D possibly matching TRBD1 (6 bases). Trimming removed 5 bases at V and 5 bases at J, with 9 bases between. The CDR3 is 12 residues long. Looked up from germline, CDR1 is MNHEY and CDR2 is SVGAGI. The chain's CDR3 is CASSRQGETQYF. Written as DNA, the CDR3 is TGTGCCAGCAGTCGCCAGGGGGAGACCCAGTACTTC.

This clone was recorded a few times. The J gene is TRBJ1-6, the V gene TRBV24-1; 8 nucleotides line up with TRBD1. With V trimmed by 4 bases and J by 14 bases, 3 bases remained unmatched. Germline CDR1 reads KGHDR; CDR2 reads SFDVKD. This CDR3 is built from 12 residues. The CDR3 protein is CATSDDRGSLHF. The CDR3 nucleotides read TGTGCCACCAGTGACGACAGGGGATCCCTCCACTTT.

In this sample, this clone turned up a few times. This chain connects TRBV7-2 to TRBJ2-2; 12 nucleotides line up with TRBD2. The germline V gene encodes CDR1 SGHTA and CDR2 FQGNSA. The CDR3 has 16 residues. V lost 8 bases to trimming and J lost 0 bases; unmatched junction nucleotides: 4. The CDR3 coding sequence is TGTGCCAGCTCCCGACTAGCGGGGGCGAACACCGGGGAGCTGTTTTTT. As protein: CASSRLAGANTGELFF.

The chain links TRBV10-3 to TRBJ2-7; a possible D gene is TRBD1 (5 bases). Germline values: CDR1 ENHRY, CDR2 SYGVKD. This CDR3 contains 13 residues. Trimming removed 5 bases at V and 2 bases at J, with 10 bases between. CDR3 in DNA: TGTGCCATCAGTAAACAGGTGGCCTACGAGCAGTACTTC. Amino acids: CAISKQVAYEQYF.

The chain recombines TRBV30 with TRBJ1-6; maybe TRBD1 (5 bases). The germline V gene encodes CDR1 GTSNPN and CDR2 SVGIG (reference sequence). Trimming removed 0 bases at V and 8 bases at J, with 14 bases between. CDR3 length equals 15 residues. The CDR3: CAWSVLSWGDSPLHF. CDR3 sequence (DNA): TGTGCCTGGAGTGTACTCTCCTGGGGGGATTCACCCCTCCACTTT. Combining the CDR3 with reference TRBV30 and TRBJ1-6 gives the whole variable domain SQTIHQWPATLVQPVGSPLSLECTVEGTSNPNLYWYRQAAGRGLQLLFYSVGIGQISSEVPQNLSASRPQDRQFILSSKKLLLSDSGFYLCAWSVLSWGDSPLHFGNGTRLTVT.

This chain uses TRBV5-1 with TRBJ2-3; TRBD2 matches at 11 bases. The J segment lost 3 bases and the V segment lost 2 bases, leaving 8 bases of the junction unmatched. Germline-derived CDR1 and CDR2 are SGHRS and YFSETQ. The CDR3 loop spans 17 amino acids. Here the CDR3 DNA reads TGCGCCAGCAGCTTTACACTAGCGGGGGCCCAAACAGATACGCAGTATTTT. Translating it yields CASSFTLAGAQTDTQYF.

The chain has TRBV6-5 and TRBJ1-4; 7 positions agree with TRBD1. This CDR3 has 13 residues. The V gene's germline CDR1 is MNHEY and CDR2 SVGAGI. V shed 10 bases and J 0 bases; nucleotides not matched to a gene: 2. The CDR3 sequence is CATGTATNEKLFF. The DNA of the CDR3 is TGTGCCACCGGGACAGCAACTAATGAAAAACTGTTTTTT.

This chain joins TRBV7-9 and TRBJ2-5, with TRBD2 identical over 7 bases. This CDR3 has 14 residues. The J segment lost 5 bases and the V segment lost 1 base, leaving 4 bases of the junction unmatched. Germline assignment: CDR1 SEHNR and CDR2 FQNEAQ (reference sequence). This CDR3 reads CASSLVLGGETQYF. CDR3 nucleotides: TGTGCCAGCAGCTTAGTTCTGGGGGGGGAGACCCAGTACTTC.

The chain uses TRBV6-5 and TRBJ1-2; D may be TRBD1 (5 bases). The CDR3 spans 15 residues. Trimming pared 0 bases from V and 3 bases from J, leaving 11 bases between. CDR1 is MNHEY and CDR2 is SVGAGI in the germline V gene. This CDR3 is CASSYSNQGDYGYTF. Here the CDR3 DNA reads TGTGCCAGCAGTTACTCGAATCAGGGTGACTATGGCTACACCTTC.

The rearrangement uses TRBV12-3 or TRBV12-4 and TRBJ1-2; a weak D match, TRBD1 (6 bases). The V end was cut by 7 bases, the J end by 7 bases, with 16 bases between. The CDR3 contains 13 residues. The CDR3 reads CASTLMGAGGYTF. As DNA, the CDR3 is TGTGCCAGCACTCTGATGGGGGCGGGTGGCTACACCTTC.

This chain links TRBV19 with TRBJ1-2, with 7 bases fitting TRBD1. Germline assignment: CDR1 LNHDA and CDR2 SQIVND (reference sequence). The junction had 9 bases not matched to a gene; V was cut back by 6 bases and J by 8 bases. CDR3 length equals 13 residues. In DNA form, the CDR3 reads TGTGCCAGTAGACCAGACAGGGTTGGCGGCTACACCTTC. It is translated as CASRPDRVGGYTF.

The table lists this clone with a count of one. The chain is built from TRBV19 and TRBJ1-2, with TRBD1 matching 7 bases. CDR1 is LNHDA and CDR2 is SQIVND in the germline V gene (reference sequence). V lost 5 bases and J lost 0; bases outside the gene matches: 3. The CDR3 loop spans 14 amino acids. The CDR3, as DNA: TGTGCCAGTAGTGCGACAGGGTCTAACTATGGCTACACCTTC. It translates to CASSATGSNYGYTF.

This clone turned up a few times. The CDR3, as DNA: TGTGCCAGCAGCTTAAGGGGGTCGGACTATGGCTACACCTTC. Amino acids: CASSLRGSDYGYTF. This rearrangement joins TRBV7-9 to TRBJ1-2, with D perhaps matching TRBD1 (6 bases). The CDR3 runs to 14 residues. The germline V gene encodes CDR1 SEHNR and CDR2 FQNEAQ (reference sequence). V was trimmed by 2 bases and J by 3 bases, leaving 10 bases between them. The full variable domain, in which reference TRBV7-9 and TRBJ1-2 provide the parts outside the CDR3, is DTGVSQNPRHKITKRGQNVTFRCDPISEHNRLYWYRQTLGQGPEFLTYFQNEAQLEKSRLLSDRFSAERPKGSFSTLEIQRTEQGDSAMYLCASSLRGSDYGYTFGSGTRLTVV.

The chain couples TRBV4-3 to TRBJ1-2, with 7 nucleotides matching TRBD1. The CDR3 has 15 amino acids. V lost 0 bases, J lost 5 bases, and 6 bases stayed unmatched. The germline V gene encodes CDR1 LGHNA and CDR2 YSLEER. The CDR3 region is CASSQETGQTYGYTF. The DNA for the CDR3 is TGCGCCAGCAGCCAAGAGACGGGACAGACGTATGGCTACACCTTC.

V gene TRBV6-4 combines with J gene TRBJ1-6; perhaps TRBD1 as D (6 bases). V dropped 4 bases and J dropped 2 bases, with 12 bases sitting between them. This CDR3 is 16 amino acids long. The germline CDR1 and CDR2 sequences are MRHNA and SNTAGT. The CDR3: CASSAGQLTYNSPLHF. Here the CDR3 DNA reads TGTGCCAGCAGTGCAGGACAGTTAACCTATAATTCACCCCTCCACTTT.